The 16 T cell receptor beta chains listed next were all sequenced from one sample in a study of technical replicates of blood from a few donors. Libraries were prepared by immunoSEQ multiplex PCR; TCRdb keeps only in-frame clonotypes and omits some of them. Among over 70,000 clones, roughly 92% were seen once, and the ten largest hold around 0.37%. Sequenced sample: T cells isolated from PBMCs. These receptor sequences come from a human donor in good health.

V and J are TRBV6-1 and TRBJ2-6; D is undetermined. Germline CDR1 reads MNHNS; CDR2 reads SASEGT. Trimming cost V 7 bases and J 0 bases, with 4 bases left between them. CDR3 size: 13 residues. The CDR3 coding sequence is TGTGCCAGCAAGAGCTCTGGGGCCAACGTCCTGACTTTC. It is translated as CASKSSGANVLTF.

The V and J genes are TRBV5-1 and TRBJ2-5; D gene unclear. Germline V gives CDR1 SGHRS, CDR2 YFSETQ. This CDR3 is 12 amino acids long. V lost 3 bases and J lost 1, with 4 bases in between. The DNA for the CDR3 is TGCGCCAGCAGCTCCTTCCAAGAGACCCAGTACTTC. Translated, it gives CASSSFQETQYF.

The chain joins TRBV7-9 to TRBJ2-1, with a tentative D call TRBD2 (6 bases). CDR1 is SEHNR and CDR2 is FQNEAQ in the germline V gene (reference sequence). This CDR3 region has 15 residues. V lost 3 bases and J 5 bases, leaving 14 bases between the germline ends. For the CDR3, the DNA is TGTGCCAGCAGCTTGATCCGGGGGATTAACAATGAGCAGTTCTTC. It is translated as CASSLIRGINNEQFF.

The chain recombines TRBV9 with TRBJ1-2; no firm D call. The germline V gene has CDR1 SGDLS and CDR2 YYNGEE. Trimming removed 0 bases from V and 0 bases from J, with 9 bases in between. The CDR3 is 15 residues long. The CDR3 bases are TGTGCCAGCAGCGTAGGAACAGACACTAACTATGGCTACACCTTC. Translated, it gives CASSVGTDTNYGYTF.

The V gene is TRBV7-3, the J gene TRBJ2-5; TRBD2 is a possible D gene (5 bases). Germline values: CDR1 SGHTA, CDR2 FQGTGA. V lost 1 base, J lost 1 base, and 10 bases lay in between. There are 15 residues in the CDR3. The chain's CDR3 is CASSLRGSFQETQYF. In DNA form, the CDR3 reads TGTGCCAGCAGCTTAAGAGGGTCTTTCCAAGAGACCCAGTACTTC.

The V gene is TRBV5-1, the J gene TRBJ1-2, with 7 bases that match TRBD1. Losses at the gene ends were 3 bases for V and 2 bases for J; bases not matched to a gene: 7. The CDR3 length is 15 residues. Germline CDR1 SGHRS, CDR2 YFSETQ. The CDR3 DNA sequence: TGCGCCAGCAGCTGGGGCCAGGGACAGAACTATGGCTACACCTTC. Translation gives CASSWGQGQNYGYTF.

With respect to this clone: One end of the junction does not line up with germline, which may come from a read error. The gene calls are TRBV30 and TRBJ1-2; tentatively, D is TRBD1 (5 bases). The CDR3 sequence is 13 residues long. CDR1 GTSNPN and CDR2 SVGIG come from the germline V gene (reference sequence). DNA for the CDR3: TGTGCGTGGAAAGGAGTGACAGATAATGGCTACACCTTC. As protein: CAWKGVTDNGYTF.

This clone was detected only once. CDR3 bases: TGCGCCAGCAGTAACGGACAGGGGAGCGAGACCCAGTACTTC. Its translation is CASSNGQGSETQYF. The chain uses TRBV5-1 and TRBJ2-5; TRBD1 aligns across 9 bases. The CDR3 has 14 amino acids. Germline CDR1 reads SGHRS; CDR2 reads YFSETQ. After removal of 5 bases from V and 5 bases from J, the junction contained 7 bases not matched to a gene.

The gene calls are TRBV5-4 and TRBJ2-4; D may be TRBD1 (6 bases). CDR1 and CDR2 from the germline V gene are SGHNT and YYREEE (reference sequence). V was trimmed by 2 bases and J by 5 bases, leaving 11 bases between them. The CDR3 runs to 14 residues. The CDR3 protein is CASSLDRYQNIQYF. The CDR3 nucleotides are TGTGCCAGCAGCTTAGACAGGTACCAAAACATTCAGTACTTC. The complete variable domain, with remaining parts taken from reference TRBV5-4 and TRBJ2-4, reads ETGVTQSPTHLIKTRGQQVTLRCSSQSGHNTVSWYQQALGQGPQFIFQYYREEENGRGNFPPRFSGLQFPNYSSELNVNALELDDSALYLCASSLDRYQNIQYFGAGTRLSVL.

The V and J genes are TRBV7-8 and TRBJ2-7; 7 bases are shared with TRBD1. From germline, CDR1 is SGHVS and CDR2 FQNEAQ. The CDR3 runs 13 residues. The J segment lost 3 bases and the V segment lost 5 bases, leaving 4 bases of the junction unmatched. The CDR3 region has the DNA TGTGCCAGCAGCCCGGGACAGAGCTACGAGCAGTACTTC. Translated: CASSPGQSYEQYF.

The chain combines TRBV7-9 with TRBJ2-3; TRBD2 aligns across 10 bases. Germline assignment: CDR1 SEHNR and CDR2 FQNEAQ (reference sequence). V lost 6 bases to trimming and J lost 4 bases; unmatched junction nucleotides: 16. The CDR3 totals 18 residues. The CDR3 loop reads CASRLGISSGSPPDTQYF. CDR3 DNA: TGTGCCAGCAGGCTAGGGATTTCTAGCGGGAGCCCCCCAGATACGCAGTATTTT.

The rearrangement links TRBV5-6 to TRBJ1-2, with D possibly being TRBD1 (6 bases). Germline CDR1 SGHDT, CDR2 YYEEEE. This CDR3 spans 14 amino acids. Trimming took 4 bases from V and 7 from J, leaving 17 bases between them. This chain's CDR3 is CASSLPPRDIGYTF. CDR3 coding DNA: TGTGCCAGCAGCCTCCCCCCCCGGGACATTGGCTACACCTTC. The entire variable domain, with the rest obtained from reference TRBV5-6 and TRBJ1-2, is as follows: DAGVTQSPTHLIKTRGQQVTLRCSPKSGHDTVSWYQQALGQGPQFIFQYYEEEERQRGNFPDRFSGHQFPNYSSELNVNALLLGDSALYLCASSLPPRDIGYTFGSGTRLTVV.

V gene TRBV28 combines with J gene TRBJ2-5; 9 nucleotides agree with TRBD2. Germline V gene data show CDR1 as MDHEN and CDR2 as SYDVKM. The V segment lost 4 bases and the J segment 4 bases; nucleotides outside the gene matches: 10. The CDR3 spans 16 residues. As DNA, the CDR3 is TGTGCCAGCAGTTCCCTCCCCAGCGGGAGGACAGAGACCCAGTACTTC. It translates to CASSSLPSGRTETQYF. Complete variable domain (other parts from reference TRBV28 and TRBJ2-5): DVKVTQSSRYLVKRTGEKVFLECVQDMDHENMFWYRQDPGLGLRLIYFSYDVKMKEKGDIPEGYSVSREKKERFSLILESASTNQTSMYLCASSSLPSGRTETQYFGPGTRLLVL.

The rearrangement links TRBV2 to TRBJ1-5, with 7 bases lining up with TRBD1. With V trimmed by 2 bases and J by 0 bases, 7 bases remained unmatched. Germline V gene lookup returns CDR1 SNHLY and CDR2 FYNNEI. The CDR3 consists of 17 residues. The CDR3 DNA is TGTGCCAGCAGTGAACTAAGATCAGGGGGTAGCAATCAGCCCCAGCATTTT. Its translation: CASSELRSGGSNQPQHF. Based on the CDR3 plus reference TRBV2 and TRBJ1-5, the full variable domain is EPEVTQTPSHQVTQMGQEVILRCVPISNHLYFYWYRQILGQKVEFLVSFYNNEISEKSEIFDDQFSVERPDGSNFTLKIRSTKLEDSAMYFCASSELRSGGSNQPQHFGDGTRLSIL.

The chain recombines TRBV5-1 with TRBJ2-1, with TRBD1 matching over 7 bases. The CDR3 runs 14 residues. Germline loops: CDR1 SGHRS, CDR2 YFSETQ. V shed 2 bases and J 8 bases; nucleotides not matched to a gene: 7. The CDR3 region is CASSLRDSIHEQFF. DNA for the CDR3: TGCGCCAGCAGCTTACGGGACAGTATCCATGAGCAGTTCTTC.

The CDR3 region has the DNA TGCGCCAGCAGCCAGGACAGGGGGGATAACACTGAAGCTTTCTTT. It encodes CASSQDRGDNTEAFF. The genes are TRBV4-1 and TRBJ1-1; TRBD1 matches 10 bases. Germline V gives CDR1 MGHRA, CDR2 YSYEKL. The CDR3 has 15 residues. Unmatched junction bases numbered 3, after V lost 3 bases and J lost 2 bases.